A single sample is the source of the 29 T cell receptor beta chains below, sequenced in a study of blood T cells in healthy people across ages. PCR was performed a second time for roughly 7 to 11 cycles using a sample-barcoded 5' primer and a J-beta primer mix. TCRdb re-derived calls from the 5' RACE reads in MiXCR, one entry per CDR3 protein. The repertoire holds some 1.1 million distinct CDR3 sequences, with about two fifths as singletons. The sequenced sample was blood. These receptors were obtained from a man aged 18 to 35 in good health.

This clonotype was recorded a few times. The chain recombines TRBV4-2 with TRBJ2-1; 10 bases fit TRBD2. The tail of the sequence fits TRBJ2-7 better, so the J call may be wrong. Germline lookup yields CDR1 LGHNA and CDR2 YNFKEQ. CDR3 length equals 16 residues. The CDR3 loop is CASSHVSSGGYNEQYF. The CDR3, as DNA: TGTGCCAGCAGCCATGTCTCTAGCGGGGGTTACAATGAGCAGTACTTC.

The table lists this clonotype with many counts. The chain combines TRBV10-3 with TRBJ2-7; no definite D call. V gave up 0 bases and J gave up 0 bases, with 12 bases separating them. This CDR3 contains 16 residues. Looked up from germline, CDR1 is ENHRY and CDR2 is SYGVKD. CDR3: CAISESVGRISYEQYF. For the CDR3, the DNA is TGTGCCATCAGTGAGTCGGTGGGCCGGATCTCCTACGAGCAGTACTTC.

The genes are TRBV4-3 and TRBJ1-1, with a possible D match to TRBD1 (5 bases). There are 18 residues in the CDR3. Trimming stripped 2 bases from V and 3 bases from J, with 22 bases between. The V gene's germline CDR1 is LGHNA and CDR2 YSLEER. In DNA, the CDR3 is TGCGCCAGCAGCCAAATCCCCGAAACGTGGGGCGGGGACACTGAAGCTTTCTTT. Translating it yields CASSQIPETWGGDTEAFF.

V usage is TRBV6-5 and J usage is TRBJ1-1; 7 nucleotides agree with TRBD1. This CDR3 is 13 amino acids long. Germline V gene lookup returns CDR1 MNHEY and CDR2 SVGAGI. J gave up 8 bases and V 0 bases, and 3 bases lay outside the gene matches. CDR3 amino acids: CASSYSTTGEAFF. The CDR3 region has the DNA TGTGCCAGCAGTTACTCTACGACAGGGGAAGCTTTCTTT.

This chain uses TRBV4-1 with TRBJ1-6; 8 bases are shared with TRBD1. This CDR3 is 15 amino acids long. The J segment lost 5 bases and the V segment lost 5 bases, leaving 5 bases of the junction unmatched. From germline, CDR1 is MGHRA and CDR2 YSYEKL. The CDR3 DNA sequence: TGCGCCAGCAGCAGGACAGGGTCGGATAATTCACCCCTCCACTTT. Encoded protein: CASSRTGSDNSPLHF.

The sample holds a few counts of this clonotype. The chain couples TRBV20-1 to TRBJ2-3; 9 bases are shared with TRBD1. This CDR3 spans 15 amino acids. The germline V gene encodes CDR1 DFQATT and CDR2 SNEGSKA (reference sequence). The J segment lost 5 bases and the V segment lost 3 bases, leaving 9 bases of the junction unmatched. CDR3 nucleotide sequence: TGCAGTGCTAGGGACTTACAGGGGGCGCGAGATACGCAGTATTTT. It yields the protein CSARDLQGARDTQYF.

The rearrangement links TRBV29-1 to TRBJ1-2; 9 positions agree with TRBD1. Unmatched junction bases numbered 3, after V lost 3 bases and J lost 1 base. The CDR3 totals 14 residues. CDR1 is SQVTM, CDR2 ANQGSEA, per germline. The CDR3 loop is CSVERTGVNYGYTF. CDR3 DNA sequence: TGCAGCGTTGAGAGGACAGGGGTTAACTATGGCTACACCTTC. The variable domain in full, with the rest retrieved from reference TRBV29-1 and TRBJ1-2, is SAVISQKPSRDICQRGTSLTIQCQVDSQVTMMFWYRQQPGQSLTLIATANQGSEATYESGFVIDKFPISRPNLTFSTLTVSNMSPEDSSIYLCSVERTGVNYGYTFGSGTRLTVV.

The chain employs TRBV5-1 and TRBJ2-5; TRBD2 matches at 11 bases. V lost 4 bases and J lost 4; bases outside the gene matches: 15. Germline values: CDR1 SGHRS, CDR2 YFSETQ. The CDR3 runs 18 residues. CDR3 sequence (DNA): TGCGCCAGCAGCGACCACACCAAGACTAGCGGGGTACGAGAGACCCAGTACTTC. Translation gives CASSDHTKTSGVRETQYF. Variable domain in full (rest from reference TRBV5-1 and TRBJ2-5): KAGVTQTPRYLIKTRGQQVTLSCSPISGHRSVSWYQQTPGQGLQFLFEYFSETQRNKGNFPGRFSGRQFSNSRSEMNVSTLELGDSALYLCASSDHTKTSGVRETQYFGPGTRLLVL.

A few counts support this clonotype. V gene TRBV20-1 combines with J gene TRBJ2-1, with 7 bases aligning to TRBD2. The CDR3 runs 14 residues. Germline CDR1 reads DFQATT; CDR2 reads SNEGSKA (reference sequence). With V trimmed by 5 bases and J by 12 bases, 16 bases remained unmatched. Written as DNA, the CDR3 is TGCAGTGCTCCTCCCATTGGGGGGGATATGGGGCAGTTCTTC. Translated, it gives CSAPPIGGDMGQFF.

This clonotype has a handful of counts. V and J are TRBV27 and TRBJ2-7, with 14 bases matching TRBD2. Germline lookup yields CDR1 MNHEY and CDR2 SMNVEV (reference sequence). V shed 5 bases and J 0 bases; nucleotides not matched to a gene: 3. The CDR3 spans 16 residues. The CDR3 loop is CASSPGLAGVSYEQYF. CDR3 sequence (DNA): TGTGCCAGCAGTCCGGGACTAGCGGGGGTCTCCTACGAGCAGTACTTC.

The V call is TRBV6-2 or TRBV6-3, the J call TRBJ2-4; D not resolved. This CDR3 has 15 residues. In germline, CDR1 is MNHEY, CDR2 SVGEGT. With 4 bases removed from V and 6 bases from J, the gap between germline ends came to 16 bases. The CDR3 DNA sequence: TGTGCCAGCAGTTCCCTGACACGGAACCCAAACATTCAGTACTTC. This gives the protein CASSSLTRNPNIQYF.

This clonotype was counted once. The chain couples TRBV19 to TRBJ2-1; possible D gene TRBD2, 6 bases. Germline CDR1 is LNHDA and CDR2 is SQIVND (reference sequence). CDR3 length: 15 residues. Trimming pared 4 bases from V and 0 bases from J, leaving 10 bases between. CDR3 nucleotide sequence: TGTGCCAGTAGTAATGCCGGGAGCTCCTACAATGAGCAGTTCTTC. Translation gives CASSNAGSSYNEQFF.

The chain employs TRBV12-3 or TRBV12-4 and TRBJ1-6; no clear D. The CDR3 totals 12 residues. Trimming removed 6 bases from V and 9 bases from J, with 9 bases in between. The CDR3 coding sequence is TGTGCCAGCAGGTCCCGGGTTTCACCCCTCCACTTT. It is translated as CASRSRVSPLHF.

The chain employs TRBV5-1 and TRBJ1-2; weak D call: TRBD1 (6 bases). CDR1 and CDR2 from the germline V gene are SGHRS and YFSETQ. The CDR3 runs 18 residues. V was clipped by 5 bases and J by 0 bases, with 23 bases between them. The CDR3 here is CASRSSAGGAGANYGYTF. In DNA form, the CDR3 reads TGCGCCAGCAGATCGAGCGCGGGGGGGGCTGGAGCTAACTATGGCTACACCTTC.

The V gene is TRBV4-3, the J gene TRBJ2-1; D gene unclear. CDR3 length: 16 amino acids. Trimming left V 0 bases short and J 0 bases short, with 9 bases between. The V gene's germline CDR1 is LGHNA and CDR2 YSLEER. The CDR3 spells CASSQDHTRSYNEQFF. For the CDR3, the DNA is TGCGCCAGCAGCCAAGATCACACACGCTCCTACAATGAGCAGTTCTTC.

In this sample, this clonotype turned up a few times. Being one base from a much bigger clone, this may be a read error. The chain combines TRBV20-1 with TRBJ2-5; D possibly uses TRBD1 or TRBD2 (5 bases each). The germline V gene has CDR1 DFQATT and CDR2 SNEGSKA (reference sequence). The length of the CDR3 is 11 residues. The V and J ends lost 1 base and 11 bases respectively, with 11 bases between them. For the CDR3, the DNA is TGCAGTGCTAGAGGGGGGAATGAGCAGTACTTC. It is translated as CSARGGNEQYF.

On this clonotype: A read error is possible here, since a much larger clone lies one base away. The rearrangement joins TRBV7-9 to TRBJ1-1; no reliable D call. Germline CDR1 and CDR2: SEHNR and FQNEAQ (reference sequence). There are 13 residues in the CDR3. Between the trimmed V and J ends, which lost 1 base and 4 bases, there was a span of 7 bases. The CDR3 DNA is TGTGCCAGCAGCTTAGGGAGCTTCACTGAAGCTTTCTTT. It specifies CASSLGSFTEAFF.

This clonotype was counted a few times. The chain recombines TRBV4-3 with TRBJ1-2; 9 nucleotides align to TRBD1. Losses at the gene ends were 0 bases for V and 2 bases for J; bases not matched to a gene: 7. The CDR3 covers 17 residues. The V gene's germline CDR1 is LGHNA and CDR2 YSLEER. CDR3 DNA: TGCGCCAGCAGCCAAGATTACAGGGGGCGCGACAACTATGGCTACACCTTC. Translating it yields CASSQDYRGRDNYGYTF.

This clonotype has more than one count but fewer than ten. The rearrangement links TRBV12-3 or TRBV12-4 to TRBJ1-1; D perhaps matches TRBD1 (6 bases). The V end was cut by 6 bases, the J end by 5 bases, with 13 bases between. This CDR3 is built from 13 residues. In nucleotides, the CDR3 is TGTGCCAGCAGGGTCACAGGGCTTACTGAAGCTTTCTTT. This sequence encodes CASRVTGLTEAFF.

A note on this clonotype: One end of the junction varies from germline; a read error may be responsible. CDR3 sequence reads: CASILDGYPYGYTF. Here the CDR3 DNA reads TGTGCCAGCATCTTAGATGGGTACCCCTATGGCTACACCTTC. The gene calls are TRBV7-2 and TRBJ1-2; no firm D call. CDR3 length: 14 amino acids. The germline V gene encodes CDR1 SGHTA and CDR2 FQGNSA.

The gene calls are TRBV20-1 and TRBJ2-3; 8 bases fit TRBD2. Looked up from germline, CDR1 is DFQATT and CDR2 is SNEGSKA (reference sequence). J gave up 4 bases and V 8 bases, and 14 bases lay outside the gene matches. CDR3 length: 15 residues. The CDR3 DNA is TGCAGTTCGCGAAGACCTGGCGGGGGGCCAGATACGCAGTATTTT. The encoded protein is CSSRRPGGGPDTQYF.

The V call is TRBV6-5, the J call TRBJ2-5; possible D gene TRBD1, 5 bases. Trimming shortened V by 0 bases and J by 5 bases, and 10 bases separated the two germline ends. Per germline, CDR1 MNHEY and CDR2 SVGAGI. This CDR3 has 14 residues. As DNA, the CDR3 is TGTGCCAGCAGTTACTCTAGGGGTGGGGAGACCCAGTACTTC. Its protein product is CASSYSRGGETQYF.

The chain is built from TRBV7-2 and TRBJ2-3; 13 bases fit TRBD2. The V gene's germline CDR1 is SGHTA and CDR2 FQGNSA. The V gene end was trimmed by 1 base and the J gene end by 8 bases; junction bases not matched to a gene: 6. The CDR3 sequence is 16 residues long. For the CDR3, the DNA is TGTGCCAGCAGCTTAGGGACTAGCGGGAGATTCGGTACGCAGTATTTT. This codes for CASSLGTSGRFGTQYF.

This clonotype was seen a handful of times. The chain links TRBV6-5 to TRBJ1-2; 7 positions agree with TRBD1. This CDR3 contains 13 residues. Germline CDR1 MNHEY, CDR2 SVGAGI. The V and J ends lost 7 bases and 5 bases, in that order; junction bases with no gene match: 7. Here the CDR3 DNA reads TGTGCCAGCACCCCGGGACAGATATATGGCTACACCTTC. It is translated as CASTPGQIYGYTF.

A single count supports this clonotype. The rearrangement links TRBV18 to TRBJ1-1; maybe TRBD1 (6 bases). Germline V gene data show CDR1 as KGHSH and CDR2 as LQKENI. The CDR3 has 18 amino acids. The V and J ends lost 2 bases and 1 base respectively, with 20 bases between them. CDR3 region: CASSPTGLLRGGNTEAFF. The CDR3, as DNA: TGTGCCAGCTCACCAACTGGACTGCTCCGAGGGGGGAACACTGAAGCTTTCTTT.

This clonotype was picked up many times. This sequence joins TRBV5-1 and TRBJ2-2, with 8 bases matching TRBD2. J lost 0 bases, V lost 3 bases, and 1 base had no gene match. There are 15 residues in the CDR3. The germline V gene encodes CDR1 SGHRS and CDR2 YFSETQ. CDR3 DNA: TGCGCCAGCAGCTCGGGACTAGCGAACACCGGGGAGCTGTTTTTT. It yields the protein CASSSGLANTGELFF. Using reference TRBV5-1 and TRBJ2-2 for the parts outside the CDR3, the full variable domain is KAGVTQTPRYLIKTRGQQVTLSCSPISGHRSVSWYQQTPGQGLQFLFEYFSETQRNKGNFPGRFSGRQFSNSRSEMNVSTLELGDSALYLCASSSGLANTGELFFGEGSRLTVL.

With respect to this clonotype: A much more abundant neighbour one base away suggests this may be a read error. The chain joins TRBV28 to TRBJ1-2; D call uncertain. Germline V gives CDR1 MDHEN, CDR2 SYDVKM. This CDR3 region has 15 residues. The CDR3 here is CVSSPRRQRPAGYTF. Here the CDR3 DNA reads TGTGTCAGCAGTCCGCGGCGGCAGCGCCCCGCTGGCTACACCTTC.

Of note for this clonotype: A junction end diverges from the germline sequence, so it may reflect a read error. V usage is TRBV18 and J usage is TRBJ2-3; a weak D match, TRBD2 (5 bases). The length of the CDR3 is 13 residues. CDR1 KGHSH and CDR2 LQKENI come from the germline V gene. The CDR3 here is CASLPPGTDTQYF. The CDR3 bases are TGCGCCAGCTTACCCCCGGGGACAGATACGCAGTATTTT.

The genes are TRBV20-1 and TRBJ2-7; D is possibly TRBD1 (5 bases). CDR1 is DFQATT, CDR2 SNEGSKA, per germline (reference sequence). CDR3 length: 11 residues. The V gene lost 3 bases and the J gene lost 5 bases, with 8 bases spanning the gap. The CDR3 here is CSASIRDEQYF. CDR3 nucleotide sequence: TGCAGTGCTAGTATCAGGGACGAGCAGTACTTC.